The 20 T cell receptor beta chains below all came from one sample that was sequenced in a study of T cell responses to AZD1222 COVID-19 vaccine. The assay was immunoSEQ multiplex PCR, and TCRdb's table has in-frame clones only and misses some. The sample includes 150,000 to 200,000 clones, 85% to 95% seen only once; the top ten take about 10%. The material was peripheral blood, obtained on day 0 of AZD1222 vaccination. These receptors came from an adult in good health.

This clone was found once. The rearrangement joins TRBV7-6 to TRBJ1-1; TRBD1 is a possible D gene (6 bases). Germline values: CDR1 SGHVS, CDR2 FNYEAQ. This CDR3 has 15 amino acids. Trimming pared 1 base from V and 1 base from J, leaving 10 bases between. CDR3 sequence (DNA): TGTGCCAGCAGCTTAGGGCAGGGGCCGAACACTGAAGCTTTCTTT. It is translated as CASSLGQGPNTEAFF. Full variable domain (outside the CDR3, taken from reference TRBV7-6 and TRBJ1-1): GAGVSQSPRYKVTKRGQDVALRCDPISGHVSLYWYRQALGQGPEFLTYFNYEAQQDKSGLPNDRFSAERPEGSISTLTIQRTEQRDSAMYRCASSLGQGPNTEAFFGQGTRLTVV.

CDR3 sequence: CASSPRTGAETQYF. The CDR3 DNA reads TGTGCCAGCAGCCCCCGGACAGGGGCCGAGACCCAGTACTTC. The chain employs TRBV7-2 and TRBJ2-5, with TRBD1 matching 9 bases. Germline CDR1 SGHTA, CDR2 FQGNSA. This CDR3 contains 14 residues. J was trimmed by 5 bases and V by 5 bases; bases with no gene match: 6.

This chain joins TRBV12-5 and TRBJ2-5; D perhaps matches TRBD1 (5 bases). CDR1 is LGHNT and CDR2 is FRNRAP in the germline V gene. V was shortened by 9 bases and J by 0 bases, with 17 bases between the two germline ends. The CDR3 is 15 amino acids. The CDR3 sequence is CASNQQDWYQETQYF. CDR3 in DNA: TGTGCTAGCAACCAACAGGATTGGTACCAAGAGACCCAGTACTTC.

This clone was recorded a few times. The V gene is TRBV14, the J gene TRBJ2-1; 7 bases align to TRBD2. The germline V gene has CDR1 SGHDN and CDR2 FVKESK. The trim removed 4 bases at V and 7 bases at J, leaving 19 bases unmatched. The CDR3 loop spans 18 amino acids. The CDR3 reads CASSLTSWRERHRNEQFF. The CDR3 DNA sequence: TGTGCCAGCAGCCTAACTTCGTGGCGGGAGAGACACAGGAATGAGCAGTTCTTC.

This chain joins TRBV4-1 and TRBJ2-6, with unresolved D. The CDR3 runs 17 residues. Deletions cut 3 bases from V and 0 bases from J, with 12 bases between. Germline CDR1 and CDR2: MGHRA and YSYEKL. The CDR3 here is CASSQSPILSGANVLTF. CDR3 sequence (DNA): TGCGCCAGCAGCCAGTCACCCATCCTCTCTGGGGCCAACGTCCTGACTTTC.

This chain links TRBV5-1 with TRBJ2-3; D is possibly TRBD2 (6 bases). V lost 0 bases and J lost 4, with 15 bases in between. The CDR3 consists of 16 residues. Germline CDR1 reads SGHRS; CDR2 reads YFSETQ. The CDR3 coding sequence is TGCGCCAGCAGCTTGGCCAACTCGGGAGCCGCAGATACGCAGTATTTT. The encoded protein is CASSLANSGAADTQYF.

The DNA of the CDR3 is TGTGCCAGCAGCTTGGTCACACTGACTAGCACAGATACGCAGTATTTT. This codes for CASSLVTLTSTDTQYF. The V gene is TRBV5-5, the J gene TRBJ2-3; D unclear. This CDR3 comprises 16 residues. In germline, CDR1 is SGHKS, CDR2 YYEKEE (reference sequence). Trimming pared 0 bases from V and 0 bases from J, leaving 11 bases between.

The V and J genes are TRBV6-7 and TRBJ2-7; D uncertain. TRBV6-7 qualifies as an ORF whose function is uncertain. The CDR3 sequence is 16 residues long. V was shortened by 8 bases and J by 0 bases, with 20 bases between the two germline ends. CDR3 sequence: CASDERRRRYSYEQYF. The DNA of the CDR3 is TGTGCCAGCGACGAAAGGCGGCGGCGATACTCCTACGAGCAGTACTTC.

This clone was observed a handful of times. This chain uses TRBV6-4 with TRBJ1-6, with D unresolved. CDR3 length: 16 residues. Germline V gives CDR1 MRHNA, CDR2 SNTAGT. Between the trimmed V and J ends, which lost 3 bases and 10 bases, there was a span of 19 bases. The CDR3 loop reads CASSEGDSPVGSPLHF. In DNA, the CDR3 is TGTGCCAGCAGTGAGGGAGACTCCCCGGTTGGATCACCCCTCCACTTT.

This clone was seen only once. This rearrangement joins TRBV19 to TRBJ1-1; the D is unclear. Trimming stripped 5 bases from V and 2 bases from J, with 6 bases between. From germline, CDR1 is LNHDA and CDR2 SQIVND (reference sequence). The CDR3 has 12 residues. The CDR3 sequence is CASSSDNTEAFF. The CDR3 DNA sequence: TGTGCCAGTAGTTCAGATAACACTGAAGCTTTCTTT.

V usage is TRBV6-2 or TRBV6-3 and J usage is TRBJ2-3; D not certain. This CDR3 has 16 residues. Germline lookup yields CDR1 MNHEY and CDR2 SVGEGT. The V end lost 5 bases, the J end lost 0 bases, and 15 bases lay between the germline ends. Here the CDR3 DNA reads TGTGCCAGCAGTCCCTATAAACTTTCTAGCACAGATACGCAGTATTTT. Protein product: CASSPYKLSSTDTQYF.

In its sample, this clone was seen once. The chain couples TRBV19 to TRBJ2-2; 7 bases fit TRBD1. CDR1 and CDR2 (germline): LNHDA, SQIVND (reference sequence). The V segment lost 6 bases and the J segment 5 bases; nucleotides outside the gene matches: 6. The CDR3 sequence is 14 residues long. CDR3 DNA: TGTGCCAGTAGCTGGACAGGACGGACCGGGGAGCTGTTTTTT. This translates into CASSWTGRTGELFF.

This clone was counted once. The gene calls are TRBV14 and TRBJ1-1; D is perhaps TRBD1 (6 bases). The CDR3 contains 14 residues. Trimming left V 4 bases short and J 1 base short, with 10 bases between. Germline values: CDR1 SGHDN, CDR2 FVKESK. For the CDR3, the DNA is TGTGCCAGCAGCCCCGAGACAGGGAACACTGAAGCTTTCTTT. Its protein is CASSPETGNTEAFF.

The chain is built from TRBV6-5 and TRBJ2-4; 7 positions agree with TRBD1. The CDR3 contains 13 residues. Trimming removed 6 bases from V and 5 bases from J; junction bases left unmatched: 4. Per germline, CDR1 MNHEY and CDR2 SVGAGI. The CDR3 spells CASRSGTENIQYF. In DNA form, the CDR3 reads TGTGCCAGCAGGTCCGGGACAGAAAACATTCAGTACTTC.

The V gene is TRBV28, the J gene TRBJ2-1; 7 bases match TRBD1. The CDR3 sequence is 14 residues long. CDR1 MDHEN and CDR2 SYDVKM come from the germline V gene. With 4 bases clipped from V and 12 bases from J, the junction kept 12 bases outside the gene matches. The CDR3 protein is CASSSLTGPMVQFF. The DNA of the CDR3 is TGTGCCAGCAGTTCCCTGACAGGGCCCATGGTGCAGTTCTTC.

The CDR3 DNA is TGTGCCAGCTCACCCAGTCAGAACCTCTATTTCTTT. Translating it yields CASSPSQNLYFF. This rearrangement joins TRBV18 to TRBJ1-1; no reliable D call. Trimming took 3 bases from V and 13 from J, leaving 15 bases between them. Germline assignment: CDR1 KGHSH and CDR2 LQKENI. The CDR3 spans 12 residues.

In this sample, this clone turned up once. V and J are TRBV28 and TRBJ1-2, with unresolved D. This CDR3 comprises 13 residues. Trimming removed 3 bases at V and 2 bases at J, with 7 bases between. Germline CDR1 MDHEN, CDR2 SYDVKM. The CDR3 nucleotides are TGTGCCAGCAGTTTGATCCAGAACTATGGCTACACCTTC. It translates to CASSLIQNYGYTF.

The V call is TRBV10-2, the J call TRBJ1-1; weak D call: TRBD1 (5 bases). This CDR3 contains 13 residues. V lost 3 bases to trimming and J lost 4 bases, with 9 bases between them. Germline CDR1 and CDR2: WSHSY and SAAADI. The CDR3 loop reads CASSEQAGTEAFF. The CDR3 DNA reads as TGCGCCAGCAGTGAACAGGCAGGCACTGAAGCTTTCTTT.

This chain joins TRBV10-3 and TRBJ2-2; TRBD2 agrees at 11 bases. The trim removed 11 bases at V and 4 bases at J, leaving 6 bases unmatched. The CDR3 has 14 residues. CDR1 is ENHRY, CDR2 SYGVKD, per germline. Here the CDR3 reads CASSGGPSTGELFF. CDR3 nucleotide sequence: TGTGCCTCTAGCGGGGGGCCTAGCACCGGGGAGCTGTTTTTT.

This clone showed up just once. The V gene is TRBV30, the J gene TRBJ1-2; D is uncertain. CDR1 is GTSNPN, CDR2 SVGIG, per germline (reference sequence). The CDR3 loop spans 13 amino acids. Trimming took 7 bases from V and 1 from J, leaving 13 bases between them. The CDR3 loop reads CAYLKGLNYGYTF. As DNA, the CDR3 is TGTGCCTATCTTAAGGGCCTTAACTATGGCTACACCTTC.